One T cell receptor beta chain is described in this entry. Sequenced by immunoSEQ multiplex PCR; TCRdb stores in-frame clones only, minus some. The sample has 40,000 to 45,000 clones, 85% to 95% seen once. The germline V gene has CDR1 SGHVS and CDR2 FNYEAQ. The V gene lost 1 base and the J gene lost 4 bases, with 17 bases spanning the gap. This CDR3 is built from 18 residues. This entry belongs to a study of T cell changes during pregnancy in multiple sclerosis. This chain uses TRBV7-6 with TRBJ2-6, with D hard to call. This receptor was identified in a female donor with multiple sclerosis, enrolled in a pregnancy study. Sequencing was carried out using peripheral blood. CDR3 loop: CASSLGAPSPGGANVLTF. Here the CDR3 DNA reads TGTGCCAGCAGCTTAGGTGCCCCGAGTCCCGGCGGGGCCAACGTCCTGACTTTC. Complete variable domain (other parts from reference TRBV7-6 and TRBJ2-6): GAGVSQSPRYKVTKRGQDVALRCDPISGHVSLYWYRQALGQGPEFLTYFNYEAQQDKSGLPNDRFSAERPEGSISTLTIQRTEQRDSAMYRCASSLGAPSPGGANVLTFGAGSRLTVL.